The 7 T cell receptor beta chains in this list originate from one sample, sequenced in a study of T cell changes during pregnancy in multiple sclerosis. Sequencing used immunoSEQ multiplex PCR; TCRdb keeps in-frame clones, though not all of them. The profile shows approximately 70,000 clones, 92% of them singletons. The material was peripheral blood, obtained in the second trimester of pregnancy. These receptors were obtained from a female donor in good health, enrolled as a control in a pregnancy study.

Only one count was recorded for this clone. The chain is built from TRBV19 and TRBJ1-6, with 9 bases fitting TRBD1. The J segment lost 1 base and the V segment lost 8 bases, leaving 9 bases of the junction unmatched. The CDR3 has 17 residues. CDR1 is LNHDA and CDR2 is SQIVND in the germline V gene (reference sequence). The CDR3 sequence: CASHGTGMGSYNSPLHF. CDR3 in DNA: TGTGCCAGTCATGGGACAGGGATGGGGTCCTATAATTCACCCCTCCACTTT.

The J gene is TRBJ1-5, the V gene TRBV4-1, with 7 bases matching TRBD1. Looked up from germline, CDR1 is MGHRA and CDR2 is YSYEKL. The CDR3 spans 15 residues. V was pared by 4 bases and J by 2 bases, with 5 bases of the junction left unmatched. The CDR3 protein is CASSLYRGGNQPQHF. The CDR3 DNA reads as TGCGCCAGCAGCCTCTACAGGGGTGGCAATCAGCCCCAGCATTTT.

CDR3 coding DNA: TGTGCCAGCAGTGCCGGGACAGGGGGTAATTCACCCCTCCACTTT. It codes for CASSAGTGGNSPLHF. The chain recombines TRBV27 with TRBJ1-6; 11 positions agree with TRBD1. The CDR3 length is 15 residues. The germline V gene has CDR1 MNHEY and CDR2 SMNVEV (reference sequence). V dropped 5 bases and J dropped 6; count of bases not matched to a gene: 3.

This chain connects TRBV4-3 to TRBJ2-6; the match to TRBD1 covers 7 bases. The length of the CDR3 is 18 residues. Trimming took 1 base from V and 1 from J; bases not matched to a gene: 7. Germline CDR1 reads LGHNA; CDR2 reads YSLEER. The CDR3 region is CASSQVSGRGSGANVLTF. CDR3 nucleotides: TGCGCCAGCAGCCAAGTGTCCGGCAGGGGGTCTGGGGCCAACGTCCTGACTTTC.

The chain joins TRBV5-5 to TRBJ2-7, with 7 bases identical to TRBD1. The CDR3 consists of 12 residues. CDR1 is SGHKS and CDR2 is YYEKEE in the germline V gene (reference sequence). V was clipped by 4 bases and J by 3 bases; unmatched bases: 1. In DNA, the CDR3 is TGTGCCAGCAGCAGACAGGGCTACGAGCAGTACTTC. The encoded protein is CASSRQGYEQYF.

The CDR3: CASSSGNQPQHF. CDR3 DNA sequence: TGTGCCAGCAGTTCGGGGAATCAGCCCCAGCATTTT. This chain joins TRBV2 and TRBJ1-5; no clear D gene. Germline CDR1 SNHLY, CDR2 FYNNEI. The V end was cut by 5 bases, the J end by 4 bases, with 6 bases between. The CDR3 has 12 residues.

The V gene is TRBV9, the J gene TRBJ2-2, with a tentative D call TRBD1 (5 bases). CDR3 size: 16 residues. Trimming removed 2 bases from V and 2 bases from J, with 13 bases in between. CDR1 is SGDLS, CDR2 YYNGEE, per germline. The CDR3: CASSVLGQANTGELFF. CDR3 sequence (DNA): TGTGCCAGCAGCGTTTTGGGGCAGGCAAACACCGGGGAGCTGTTTTTT.